The subject of this entry is one TCR beta chain. Its antigen remains unknown. Selected positively for CCR7 and CD45RO-negative, naive CD8 cells excluded terminally differentiated effector memory CD45RA+ cells. CDR1 is SGDLS, CDR2 YYNGEE, per germline. The CDR3 spans 14 residues. Trimming took 4 bases from V and 7 from J, leaving 18 bases between them. This record belongs to a study of shared clonotypes between healthy human individuals. Study-wide results and limits: Measured sharing among donors was expected to vary with sequencing depth.

Assay used: immunoSEQ multiplex PCR; TCRdb lists only in-frame clones, some missing. The profile covers about 2.1 million clones, with around 93% appearing a single time and 1.5% to 2% taken by the ten largest. The sequencing input was naive CD8+ T cells from PBMCs. The chain is built from TRBV9 and TRBJ2-7; D may be TRBD2 (6 bases). The sequence derives from a man younger than 35 in good health. Some clones in this sample may be carry-over from other donors' samples. In nucleotides, the CDR3 is TGTGCCAGCAGCCCCGCTCTGAAGGGGAGGGAGCAGTACTTC. Translation gives CASSPALKGREQYF.